The 25 T cell receptor beta chains below come from one sample, sequenced in a study of cytomegalovirus exposure and HLA in healthy donors. PCR involved 60 Vbeta and 13 Jbeta primers. The protocol was immunoSEQ multiplex PCR, while the TCRdb copy is restricted to in-frame clones and leaves out a portion. The sample consists of 100,000 or so clones, over 65% of them appearing once. The sample was PBMCs. The receptors were sampled from a man in his forties in good health and CMV-seropositive.

The rearrangement joins TRBV12-5 to TRBJ2-5; no clear D gene. CDR3 length: 13 amino acids. Germline V gene sequence: CDR1 LGHNT, CDR2 FRNRAP. The V end lost 0 bases, the J end lost 2 bases, and 4 bases lay between the germline ends. The CDR3 DNA is TGTGCTAGTGGTTTGGTACTACAAGAGACCCAGTACTTC. Its translation: CASGLVLQETQYF.

This chain uses TRBV28 with TRBJ1-2; 11 bases match TRBD1. Germline trimming cut 3 bases from V and 5 bases from J; bases unmatched to any gene: 2. The CDR3 runs to 14 residues. Germline-derived CDR1 and CDR2 are MDHEN and SYDVKM. The CDR3 protein is CASSFGTGGYGYTF. The CDR3 DNA sequence: TGTGCCAGCAGTTTCGGGACAGGGGGGTATGGCTACACCTTC.

This chain uses TRBV18 with TRBJ2-6, with 7 bases identical to TRBD1. The CDR3 extends over 17 amino acids. Germline loops: CDR1 KGHSH, CDR2 LQKENI. V shed 6 bases and J 1 base; nucleotides not matched to a gene: 9. This chain's CDR3 is CASSPTGQSSGANVLTF. CDR3 DNA sequence: TGTGCCAGCTCCCCAACGGGACAGTCTTCTGGGGCCAACGTCCTGACTTTC. The variable domain in full, completed from reference TRBV18 and TRBJ2-6, reads NAGVMQNPRHLVRRRGQEARLRCSPMKGHSHVYWYRQLPEEGLKFMVYLQKENIIDESGMPKERFSAEFPKEGPSILRIQQVVRGDSAAYFCASSPTGQSSGANVLTFGAGSRLTVL.

The chain recombines TRBV4-2 with TRBJ2-1; 13 bases match TRBD2. CDR1 is LGHNA and CDR2 is YNFKEQ in the germline V gene. The ends lost 2 bases at V and 9 bases at J; junction bases unmatched: 7. The CDR3 has 16 amino acids. This CDR3 is CASSQLGTSGIAEQFF. Written as DNA, the CDR3 is TGTGCCAGCAGCCAACTGGGGACTAGCGGGATAGCTGAGCAGTTCTTC.

The chain employs TRBV5-6 and TRBJ1-2, with 9 bases lining up with TRBD1. Germline V gene lookup returns CDR1 SGHDT and CDR2 YYEEEE. CDR3 length equals 16 residues. V trimming: 0 bases; J trimming: 3 bases; junction bases outside the gene matches: 6. Here the CDR3 reads CASSLAMDRGYYGYTF. CDR3 nucleotide sequence: TGTGCCAGCAGCTTGGCCATGGACAGGGGTTACTATGGCTACACCTTC.

The chain is built from TRBV4-1 and TRBJ2-7, with TRBD1 identical over 7 bases. The CDR3 sequence is 15 residues long. Germline lookup yields CDR1 MGHRA and CDR2 YSYEKL. With V trimmed by 2 bases and J by 3 bases, 7 bases remained unmatched. CDR3 sequence: CASSQPDRAVYEQYF. CDR3 sequence (DNA): TGCGCCAGCAGCCAACCTGACAGGGCAGTCTACGAGCAGTACTTC.

The chain combines TRBV7-2 with TRBJ2-7; TRBD1 aligns across 10 bases. With 5 bases clipped from V and 7 bases from J, the junction kept 8 bases outside the gene matches. Germline V gives CDR1 SGHTA, CDR2 FQGNSA. This CDR3 is 14 amino acids long. In DNA form, the CDR3 reads TGTGCCAGCAGCGCCCGACAGGGGGCAGGAGAGCAGTACTTC. This sequence encodes CASSARQGAGEQYF.

The genes are TRBV30 and TRBJ1-1, with D perhaps matching TRBD1 (5 bases). Trimming took 3 bases from V and 4 from J, leaving 9 bases between them. The CDR3 has 12 amino acids. Germline V gives CDR1 GTSNPN, CDR2 SVGIG (reference sequence). The CDR3 nucleotides are TGTGCCTGGAGCAGGGCCCGCACTGAAGCTTTCTTT. Amino acid sequence: CAWSRARTEAFF.

The chain joins TRBV7-2 to TRBJ2-7, with 9 nucleotides matching TRBD1. The V gene's germline CDR1 is SGHTA and CDR2 FQGNSA. Trimming took 5 bases from V and 3 from J; bases not matched to a gene: 14. The CDR3 consists of 17 residues. For the CDR3, the DNA is TGTGCCAGCAGCCGAAGAGGGGGACAGGGCATAAACTACGAGCAGTACTTC. Translated, it gives CASSRRGGQGINYEQYF. The full variable domain, with the rest looked up from reference TRBV7-2 and TRBJ2-7, is GAGVSQSPSNKVTEKGKDVELRCDPISGHTALYWYRQSLGQGLEFLIYFQGNSAPDKSGLPSDRFSAERTGGSVSTLTIQRTQQEDSAVYLCASSRRGGQGINYEQYFGPGTRLTVT.

CDR3: CAWSVGRAGKSPNSPLHF. The CDR3, as DNA: TGTGCCTGGAGTGTAGGAAGGGCAGGGAAGTCTCCAAATTCACCCCTCCACTTT. V gene TRBV30 combines with J gene TRBJ1-6; tentative D call: TRBD1 (5 bases). Germline V gene lookup returns CDR1 GTSNPN and CDR2 SVGIG (reference sequence). The CDR3 sequence is 18 residues long. V lost 0 bases, J lost 7 bases, and 22 bases lay in between.

V gene TRBV6-5 combines with J gene TRBJ2-1; 9 positions agree with TRBD2. The CDR3 extends over 15 amino acids. J lost 0 bases, V lost 6 bases, and 3 bases had no gene match. Germline V gives CDR1 MNHEY, CDR2 SVGAGI. The CDR3 protein is CASRVSGSSYNEQFF. For the CDR3, the DNA is TGTGCCAGCAGGGTTAGCGGGAGCTCCTACAATGAGCAGTTCTTC.

The rearrangement links TRBV4-3 to TRBJ1-1, with 7 bases aligning to TRBD1. The trim removed 4 bases at V and 3 bases at J, leaving 5 bases unmatched. The CDR3 loop spans 14 amino acids. Per germline, CDR1 LGHNA and CDR2 YSLEER. The CDR3 here is CASSRGQDYTEAFF. For the CDR3, the DNA is TGCGCCAGCAGCCGAGGACAGGATTACACTGAAGCTTTCTTT.

This sequence joins TRBV7-2 and TRBJ1-5; TRBD1 agrees at 11 bases. The CDR3 loop spans 15 amino acids. Germline CDR1 is SGHTA and CDR2 is FQGNSA. After removal of 1 base from V and 6 bases from J, the junction contained 2 bases not matched to a gene. Here the CDR3 reads CASSLEGQGGQPQHF. For the CDR3, the DNA is TGTGCCAGCAGCTTAGAGGGACAGGGGGGTCAGCCCCAGCATTTT.

The V and J genes are TRBV6-1 and TRBJ2-1; D perhaps matches TRBD2 (6 bases). The germline V gene encodes CDR1 MNHNS and CDR2 SASEGT. The CDR3 has 14 amino acids. V shed 7 bases and J shed 4 bases, with 14 bases lying between them. This CDR3 is CASMRLAVYNEQFF. The CDR3 nucleotides read TGTGCCAGCATGCGATTAGCGGTGTACAATGAGCAGTTCTTC.

In its sample, this clone was seen a few times. This chain links TRBV6-1 with TRBJ2-5; 8 bases fit TRBD2. Per germline, CDR1 MNHNS and CDR2 SASEGT. Trimming cost V 3 bases and J 6 bases; bases outside gene matches: 6. This CDR3 spans 14 amino acids. The CDR3: CASSESGGPQTQYF. As DNA, the CDR3 is TGTGCCAGCAGTGAGTCGGGAGGGCCCCAGACCCAGTACTTC.

CDR3 in amino acids: CASTTRGTGTDTQYF. In DNA, the CDR3 is TGTGCCAGCACCACAAGGGGGACAGGGACAGATACGCAGTATTTT. V usage is TRBV27 and J usage is TRBJ2-3, with 9 positions matching TRBD1. Germline-derived CDR1 and CDR2 are MNHEY and SMNVEV (reference sequence). Germline trimming cut 7 bases from V and 3 bases from J; bases unmatched to any gene: 8. CDR3 length equals 15 residues.

The chain uses TRBV7-9 and TRBJ2-5; possible D gene TRBD2, 6 bases. With 2 bases removed from V and 0 bases from J, the gap between germline ends came to 10 bases. This CDR3 has 15 residues. Germline CDR1 and CDR2: SEHNR and FQNEAQ (reference sequence). This CDR3 is CASSLISGDQETQYF. The CDR3, as DNA: TGTGCCAGCAGCTTAATCTCGGGGGACCAAGAGACCCAGTACTTC.

The chain has TRBV4-3 and TRBJ2-1; 10 bases are a match to TRBD1. The CDR3 has 16 residues. Looked up from germline, CDR1 is LGHNA and CDR2 is YSLEER. V trimming: 2 bases; J trimming: 7 bases; junction bases outside the gene matches: 8. CDR3 coding DNA: TGCGCCAGCAGCCAAAAAGGAGGGACAGGGGAAAATGAGCAGTTCTTC. Its protein product is CASSQKGGTGENEQFF.

The chain joins TRBV27 to TRBJ1-5; weak D call: TRBD1 (5 bases). Germline CDR1 is MNHEY and CDR2 is SMNVEV (reference sequence). V lost 6 bases and J lost 4, with 10 bases in between. The length of the CDR3 is 13 residues. The CDR3 DNA follows: TGTGCCAGCAGCCGGGGACTGAATCAGCCCCAGCATTTT. Amino acid sequence: CASSRGLNQPQHF.

V is TRBV6-1 and J is TRBJ1-1, with D perhaps matching TRBD1 (5 bases). CDR1 is MNHNS and CDR2 is SASEGT in the germline V gene. Deletions cut 5 bases from V and 4 bases from J, with 14 bases between. The CDR3 has 14 residues. The CDR3 sequence: CASSLSQGSTEAFF. CDR3 bases: TGTGCCAGCAGTTTATCGCAGGGATCCACTGAAGCTTTCTTT.

V usage is TRBV6-1 and J usage is TRBJ1-6; TRBD1 aligns across 11 bases. Germline trimming cut 3 bases from V and 5 bases from J; bases unmatched to any gene: 0. CDR3 size: 15 residues. The germline CDR1 and CDR2 sequences are MNHNS and SASEGT. CDR3 loop: CASSEGQGDNSPLHF. In DNA form, the CDR3 reads TGTGCCAGCAGTGAGGGACAGGGGGATAATTCACCCCTCCACTTT.

J is TRBJ1-2 and V is TRBV5-8, with 10 bases identical to TRBD1. V shed 4 bases and J 2 bases; nucleotides not matched to a gene: 8. Germline V CDR1 and CDR2: SGHTS, YDEGEE. The CDR3 sequence is 16 residues long. The CDR3 loop is CASSPPGQGSNYGYTF. The CDR3, as DNA: TGTGCCAGCAGCCCCCCGGGACAGGGGTCGAACTATGGCTACACCTTC.

The chain recombines TRBV27 with TRBJ2-1; possibly TRBD2 for D (6 bases). V dropped 5 bases and J dropped 9 bases, with 20 bases sitting between them. Germline-derived CDR1 and CDR2 are MNHEY and SMNVEV (reference sequence). The CDR3 totals 15 residues. The CDR3 sequence is CASSGGLQLSVEQFF. DNA for the CDR3: TGTGCCAGCAGTGGGGGACTTCAACTTTCTGTTGAGCAGTTCTTC.

V usage is TRBV6-1 and J usage is TRBJ1-1, with 8 bases identical to TRBD1. This CDR3 contains 14 residues. The V gene's germline CDR1 is MNHNS and CDR2 SASEGT. Losses at the gene ends were 3 bases for V and 1 base for J; bases not matched to a gene: 1. The CDR3 is CASSETGENTEAFF. Written as DNA, the CDR3 is TGTGCCAGCAGTGAGACAGGGGAGAACACTGAAGCTTTCTTT.

This clone is a singleton in its sample. The chain is built from TRBV29-1 and TRBJ1-1; D remains unclear. Germline-derived CDR1 and CDR2 are SQVTM and ANQGSEA. CDR3 length equals 13 residues. V lost 7 bases and J 0 bases, leaving 12 bases between the germline ends. The CDR3 DNA follows: TGCAGCGCCCTGGAGTACATGAACACTGAAGCTTTCTTT. Its protein is CSALEYMNTEAFF.